Each of the 22 T cell receptor beta chains below was sequenced from the same sample in a study of CD8 T cells in Susac syndrome. The RNA input was roughly 0.5 to 1 ug, and it was reverse transcribed with random hexamers. TCRdb ran MiXCR on the immunoSEQ multiplex PCR reads and lists one entry per CDR3 protein. The sample includes about 180,000 distinct CDR3 sequences, 85% to 95% of them seen just once. The sequencing sample was made of CD8+ T cells from PBMCs. Receptors originate from a human donor with multiple sclerosis.

The chain's CDR3 is CSASVLAGGVETQYF. CDR3 nucleotide sequence: TGCAGTGCTAGTGTACTAGCGGGAGGGGTGGAGACCCAGTACTTC. This chain links TRBV20-1 with TRBJ2-5; 13 nucleotides align to TRBD2. The CDR3 totals 15 residues. J lost 5 bases, V lost 3 bases, and 6 bases had no gene match. Germline V gives CDR1 DFQATT, CDR2 SNEGSKA (reference sequence).

The gene calls are TRBV4-1 and TRBJ2-1; no definite D call. Trimming pared 0 bases from V and 9 bases from J, leaving 21 bases between. In germline, CDR1 is MGHRA, CDR2 YSYEKL. CDR3 length: 17 amino acids. CDR3 protein: CASSQDDLPTPLFEQFF. The CDR3 nucleotides read TGCGCCAGCAGCCAAGATGACCTTCCTACCCCGCTTTTTGAGCAGTTCTTC.

This clonotype has more than one count but fewer than ten. V gene TRBV7-2 combines with J gene TRBJ1-2, with D possibly matching TRBD1 (5 bases). The length of the CDR3 is 14 residues. Trimming stripped 7 bases from V and 4 bases from J, with 16 bases between. Looked up from germline, CDR1 is SGHTA and CDR2 is FQGNSA. CDR3 region: CASTVGQGAYGYTF. CDR3 bases: TGTGCCAGCACCGTTGGGCAGGGCGCCTATGGCTACACCTTC.

The chain uses TRBV7-9 and TRBJ2-7, with TRBD2 identical over 11 bases. The CDR3 length is 13 residues. In germline, CDR1 is SEHNR, CDR2 FQNEAQ (reference sequence). V lost 4 bases to trimming and J lost 6 bases; unmatched junction nucleotides: 2. The chain's CDR3 is CASSSLAGGEQYF. The CDR3 coding sequence is TGTGCCAGCAGCTCCCTAGCGGGGGGCGAGCAGTACTTC.

The V gene is TRBV9, the J gene TRBJ2-4, with TRBD2 identical over 11 bases. Looked up from germline, CDR1 is SGDLS and CDR2 is YYNGEE. With V trimmed by 3 bases and J by 3 bases, 5 bases remained unmatched. The CDR3 consists of 16 residues. In DNA form, the CDR3 reads TGTGCCAGCAGCGAGCTAGCGGGAGGTGTCAAAAACATTCAGTACTTC. Encoded protein: CASSELAGGVKNIQYF.

This clonotype has only one observation. The CDR3 coding sequence is TGTGCCAGCAGCCCCGAGAGCGGGAGGGCGTTCTTAGAGACCCAGTACTTC. Protein: CASSPESGRAFLETQYF. V gene TRBV3-1 combines with J gene TRBJ2-5, with 10 bases that match TRBD2. Germline assignment: CDR1 LGHDT and CDR2 YNNKEL (reference sequence). CDR3 length: 17 residues. The trim removed 4 bases at V and 4 bases at J, leaving 12 bases unmatched.

The chain links TRBV27 to TRBJ2-5; a possible D gene is TRBD2 (9 bases). CDR1 and CDR2 (germline): MNHEY, SMNVEV (reference sequence). The CDR3 runs 16 residues. Between the trimmed V and J ends, which lost 5 bases and 2 bases, there was a span of 18 bases. CDR3 sequence: CASSAGGTGLQETQYF. The CDR3 DNA reads TGTGCCAGCAGTGCGGGGGGGACAGGCCTTCAAGAGACCCAGTACTTC.

This clonotype was recorded only once. The V gene is TRBV20-1, the J gene TRBJ2-7; D is possibly TRBD2 (6 bases). The CDR3 runs to 14 residues. The V gene's germline CDR1 is DFQATT and CDR2 SNEGSKA (reference sequence). Trimming removed 0 bases from V and 2 bases from J, with 11 bases in between. The CDR3 nucleotides are TGCAGTGCTAGAGATGGGGGACTGGCCTACGAGCAGTACTTC. This codes for CSARDGGLAYEQYF.

The gene calls are TRBV6-5 and TRBJ2-7, with 9 bases matching TRBD1. Germline trimming cut 1 base from V and 6 bases from J; bases unmatched to any gene: 10. The CDR3 totals 16 residues. In germline, CDR1 is MNHEY, CDR2 SVGAGI. CDR3 sequence (DNA): TGTGCCAGCAGTTACTACACCGGGACAGGGTATAGCGAGCAGTACTTC. Protein product: CASSYYTGTGYSEQYF.

The genes are TRBV3-1 and TRBJ2-3; 9 bases agree with TRBD1. Germline loops: CDR1 LGHDT, CDR2 YNNKEL (reference sequence). V lost 4 bases to trimming and J lost 0 bases; unmatched junction nucleotides: 5. The CDR3 spans 16 residues. In DNA form, the CDR3 reads TGTGCCAGCAGCCCAACAGGGGGCCTTAGCACAGATACGCAGTATTTT. This gives the protein CASSPTGGLSTDTQYF.

The chain uses TRBV27 and TRBJ1-2, with unresolved D. V dropped 3 bases and J dropped 8 bases, with 13 bases sitting between them. The germline V gene has CDR1 MNHEY and CDR2 SMNVEV (reference sequence). This CDR3 comprises 13 residues. CDR3 amino acids: CASSFRASDGYTF. The CDR3 DNA reads TGTGCCAGCAGTTTCCGGGCATCTGACGGCTACACCTTC.

The chain carries TRBV7-9 and TRBJ1-5; weak D call: TRBD1 (5 bases). Germline values: CDR1 SEHNR, CDR2 FQNEAQ (reference sequence). Between the trimmed V and J ends, which lost 4 bases and 6 bases, there was a span of 13 bases. The CDR3 has 14 amino acids. CDR3 sequence: CASSSAGFGQPQHF. The CDR3 nucleotides read TGTGCCAGCAGCTCCGCAGGGTTCGGTCAGCCCCAGCATTTT.

The rearrangement joins TRBV20-1 to TRBJ2-1, with 9 nucleotides matching TRBD2. The CDR3 is made up of 12 amino acids. CDR1 and CDR2 (germline): DFQATT, SNEGSKA (reference sequence). With 5 bases clipped from V and 8 bases from J, the junction kept 4 bases outside the gene matches. The CDR3 DNA is TGCAGTGCTTCGCGGGGGGGCTATGAGCAGTTCTTC. Its protein product is CSASRGGYEQFF.

The V call is TRBV27, the J call TRBJ2-7; a possible D gene is TRBD2 (5 bases). V was clipped by 5 bases and J by 6 bases, with 11 bases between them. This CDR3 is built from 12 residues. CDR1 MNHEY and CDR2 SMNVEV come from the germline V gene (reference sequence). DNA for the CDR3: TGTGCCAGCAGTACACCCGGAGGCGAGCAGTACTTC. Translated, it gives CASSTPGGEQYF.

The chain employs TRBV13 and TRBJ2-1, with D unresolved. The V gene's germline CDR1 is PRHDT and CDR2 FYEKMQ (reference sequence). Trimming cost V 0 bases and J 7 bases, with 4 bases left between them. The CDR3 totals 12 residues. This CDR3 is CASSLGQNEQFF. The CDR3 DNA sequence: TGTGCCAGCAGCTTAGGGCAAAATGAGCAGTTCTTC.

This chain joins TRBV9 and TRBJ2-7; D not resolved. Trimming shortened V by 4 bases and J by 3 bases, and 11 bases separated the two germline ends. Germline CDR1 SGDLS, CDR2 YYNGEE. The CDR3 is 13 residues long. This CDR3 reads CASSSVDHYEQYF. In nucleotides, the CDR3 is TGTGCCAGCAGCTCGGTAGATCACTACGAGCAGTACTTC.

The chain is built from TRBV29-1 and TRBJ2-1, with 10 bases aligning to TRBD2. The CDR3 length is 13 residues. Losses at the gene ends were 7 bases for V and 4 bases for J; bases not matched to a gene: 4. Germline CDR1 SQVTM, CDR2 ANQGSEA. The DNA for the CDR3 is TGCAGCGCCGGGACTAGCGAGTACAATGAGCAGTTCTTC. Its translation: CSAGTSEYNEQFF.

This rearrangement joins TRBV9 to TRBJ2-3; D not resolved. V was pared by 4 bases and J by 4 bases, with 10 bases between. The CDR3 totals 13 residues. The V gene's germline CDR1 is SGDLS and CDR2 YYNGEE. CDR3 sequence: CASSPSRADTQYF. The CDR3 nucleotides are TGTGCCAGCAGCCCCTCTAGGGCAGATACGCAGTATTTT.

The CDR3 bases are TGTGCCACCTCCAGCGGGGGCCTCACAGATACGCAGTATTTT. It encodes CATSSGGLTDTQYF. This chain joins TRBV3-1 and TRBJ2-3, with 8 bases lining up with TRBD2. Germline assignment: CDR1 LGHDT and CDR2 YNNKEL (reference sequence). The CDR3 is 14 amino acids. Germline trimming cut 10 bases from V and 2 bases from J; bases unmatched to any gene: 8.

The chain is built from TRBV6-1 and TRBJ2-1, with D maybe TRBD1 (6 bases). Between the trimmed V and J ends, which lost 5 bases and 3 bases, there was a span of 17 bases. The CDR3 sequence is 16 residues long. The germline CDR1 and CDR2 sequences are MNHNS and SASEGT. The CDR3 DNA reads TGTGCCAGCAGTCCCGGGACAACCCCTATCTACAATGAGCAGTTCTTC. Protein: CASSPGTTPIYNEQFF.

V usage is TRBV3-1 and J usage is TRBJ1-2; 9 bases match TRBD1. Germline CDR1 and CDR2: LGHDT and YNNKEL (reference sequence). V was clipped by 0 bases and J by 5 bases; unmatched bases: 13. The CDR3 is made up of 18 amino acids. In DNA form, the CDR3 reads TGTGCCAGCAGCCAAGACCCGCCGACAGGGGGACTCCTTTATGGCTACACCTTC. It specifies CASSQDPPTGGLLYGYTF.

The chain has TRBV20-1 and TRBJ2-5; tentatively, D is TRBD1 (5 bases). Between the trimmed V and J ends, which lost 6 bases and 2 bases, there was a span of 16 bases. Germline V lookup: CDR1 DFQATT, CDR2 SNEGSKA (reference sequence). The CDR3 has 14 residues. The chain's CDR3 is CSAQKAGMQETQYF. The CDR3 DNA follows: TGCAGTGCGCAGAAGGCAGGGATGCAAGAGACCCAGTACTTC.